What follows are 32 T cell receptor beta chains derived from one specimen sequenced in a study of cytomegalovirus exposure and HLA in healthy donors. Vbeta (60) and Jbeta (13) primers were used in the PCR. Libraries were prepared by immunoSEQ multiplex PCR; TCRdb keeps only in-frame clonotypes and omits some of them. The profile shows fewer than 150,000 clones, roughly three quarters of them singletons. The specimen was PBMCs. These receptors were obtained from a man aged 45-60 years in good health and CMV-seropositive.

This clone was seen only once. In nucleotides, the CDR3 is TGTGCCAGCAGTTACGGGGGGGCTAGCGGGGAGCTGTTTTTT. This codes for CASSYGGASGELFF. This sequence joins TRBV6-6 and TRBJ2-2, with D tentatively TRBD2 (7 bases). The germline V gene has CDR1 MNHNY and CDR2 SVGAGI (reference sequence). This CDR3 has 14 residues. V was cut by 2 bases and J by 7 bases, with 11 bases left in between.

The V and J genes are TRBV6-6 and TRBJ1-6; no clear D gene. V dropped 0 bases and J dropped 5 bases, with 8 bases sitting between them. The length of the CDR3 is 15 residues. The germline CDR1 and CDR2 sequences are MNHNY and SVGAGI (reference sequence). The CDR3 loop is CASSYSQANNSPLHF. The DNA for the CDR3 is TGTGCCAGCAGTTACTCCCAGGCAAATAATTCACCCCTCCACTTT.

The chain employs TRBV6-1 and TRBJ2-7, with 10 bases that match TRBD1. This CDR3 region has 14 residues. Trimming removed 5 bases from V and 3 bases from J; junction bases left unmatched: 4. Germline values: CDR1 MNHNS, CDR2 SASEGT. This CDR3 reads CASSTTGGFYEQYF. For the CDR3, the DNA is TGTGCCAGCAGTACGACAGGGGGCTTCTACGAGCAGTACTTC.

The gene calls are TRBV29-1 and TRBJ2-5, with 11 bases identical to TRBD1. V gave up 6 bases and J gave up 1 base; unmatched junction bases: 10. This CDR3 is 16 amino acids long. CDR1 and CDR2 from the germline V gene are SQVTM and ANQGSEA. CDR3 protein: CSVCLRDRGTQETQYF. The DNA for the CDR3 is TGCAGCGTCTGCCTCCGGGACAGGGGGACCCAAGAGACCCAGTACTTC.

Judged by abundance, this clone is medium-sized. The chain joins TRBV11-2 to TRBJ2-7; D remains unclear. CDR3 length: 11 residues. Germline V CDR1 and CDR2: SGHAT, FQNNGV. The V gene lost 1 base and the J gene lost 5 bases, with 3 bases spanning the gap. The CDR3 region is CASSLAHEQYF. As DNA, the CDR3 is TGTGCCAGCAGCTTAGCTCACGAGCAGTACTTC.

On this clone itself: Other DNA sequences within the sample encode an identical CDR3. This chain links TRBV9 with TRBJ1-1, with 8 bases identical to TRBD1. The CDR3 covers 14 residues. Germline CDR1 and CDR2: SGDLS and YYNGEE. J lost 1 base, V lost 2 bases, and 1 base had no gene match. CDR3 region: CASSVQGANTEAFF. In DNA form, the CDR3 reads TGTGCCAGCAGCGTTCAGGGGGCGAACACTGAAGCTTTCTTT. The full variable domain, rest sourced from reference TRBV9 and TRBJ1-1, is DSGVTQTPKHLITATGQRVTLRCSPRSGDLSVYWYQQSLDQGLQFLIQYYNGEERAKGNILERFSAQQFPDLHSELNLSSLELGDSALYFCASSVQGANTEAFFGQGTRLTVV.

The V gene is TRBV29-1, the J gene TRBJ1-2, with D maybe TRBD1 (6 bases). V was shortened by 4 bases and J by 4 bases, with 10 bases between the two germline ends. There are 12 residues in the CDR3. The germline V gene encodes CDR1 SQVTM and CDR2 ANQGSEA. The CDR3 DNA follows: TGCAGCGTTGGCAGGGGAAGCTATGGCTACACCTTC. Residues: CSVGRGSYGYTF.

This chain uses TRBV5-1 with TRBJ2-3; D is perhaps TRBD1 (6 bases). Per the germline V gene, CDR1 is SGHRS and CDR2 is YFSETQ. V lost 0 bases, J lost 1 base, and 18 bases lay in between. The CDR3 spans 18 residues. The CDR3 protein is CASSLGIRGRFGTDTQYF. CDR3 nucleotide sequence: TGCGCCAGCAGCTTGGGTATCAGGGGTCGGTTTGGCACAGATACGCAGTATTTT.

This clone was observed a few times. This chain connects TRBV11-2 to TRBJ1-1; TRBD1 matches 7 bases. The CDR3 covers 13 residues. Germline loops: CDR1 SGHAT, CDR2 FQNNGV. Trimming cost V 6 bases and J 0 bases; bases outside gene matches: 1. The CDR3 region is CASRQGLNTEAFF. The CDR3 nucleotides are TGTGCCAGCAGACAGGGGTTGAACACTGAAGCTTTCTTT. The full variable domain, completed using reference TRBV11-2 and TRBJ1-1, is EAGVAQSPRYKIIEKRQSVAFWCNPISGHATLYWYQQILGQGPKLLIQFQNNGVVDDSQLPKDRFSAERLKGVDSTLKIQPAKLEDSAVYLCASRQGLNTEAFFGQGTRLTVV.

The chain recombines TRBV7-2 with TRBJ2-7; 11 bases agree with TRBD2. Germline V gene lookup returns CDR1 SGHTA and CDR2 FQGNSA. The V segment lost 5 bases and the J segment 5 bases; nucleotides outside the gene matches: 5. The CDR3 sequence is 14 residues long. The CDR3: CASSVGLAVNEQYF. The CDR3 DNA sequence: TGTGCCAGCAGCGTGGGACTAGCGGTAAACGAGCAGTACTTC.

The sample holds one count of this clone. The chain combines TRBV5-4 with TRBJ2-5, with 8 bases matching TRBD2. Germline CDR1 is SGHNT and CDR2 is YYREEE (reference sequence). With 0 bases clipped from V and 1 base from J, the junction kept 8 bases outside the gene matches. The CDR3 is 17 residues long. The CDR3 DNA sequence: TGTGCCAGCAGCTTGGATGGGTCTAGCGGGCTCCAAGAGACCCAGTACTTC. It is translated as CASSLDGSSGLQETQYF.

CDR3 in amino acids: CASSPAGDRAGNTIYF. CDR3 nucleotide sequence: TGTGCCAGCAGCCCAGCGGGGGACAGGGCTGGAAACACCATATATTTT. V is TRBV7-9 and J is TRBJ1-3; 9 nucleotides agree with TRBD1. This CDR3 is 16 amino acids long. The germline V gene has CDR1 SEHNR and CDR2 FQNEAQ (reference sequence). The J segment lost 2 bases and the V segment lost 5 bases, leaving 7 bases of the junction unmatched.

CDR3 sequence (DNA): TGTGCCAGCAGCGTGGGCGACAGGGGGGCTTCACCCCTCCACTTT. As protein: CASSVGDRGASPLHF. The chain employs TRBV9 and TRBJ1-6; TRBD1 matches at 9 bases. CDR3 length: 15 amino acids. V lost 2 bases and J lost 9; bases outside the gene matches: 6. The germline gives CDR1 SGDLS, CDR2 YYNGEE. Together with reference TRBV9 and TRBJ1-6, the CDR3 gives the full variable domain: DSGVTQTPKHLITATGQRVTLRCSPRSGDLSVYWYQQSLDQGLQFLIQYYNGEERAKGNILERFSAQQFPDLHSELNLSSLELGDSALYFCASSVGDRGASPLHFGNGTRLTVT.

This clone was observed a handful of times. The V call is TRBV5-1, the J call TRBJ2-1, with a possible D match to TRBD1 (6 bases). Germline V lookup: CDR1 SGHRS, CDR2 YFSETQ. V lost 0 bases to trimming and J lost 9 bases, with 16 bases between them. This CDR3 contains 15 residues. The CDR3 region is CASSLAEFGGSEQFF. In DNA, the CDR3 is TGCGCCAGCAGCTTGGCTGAGTTTGGGGGCAGTGAGCAGTTCTTC.

The CDR3 is CASSQDPGEWDGGAQETQYF. In nucleotides, the CDR3 is TGCGCCAGCAGCCAAGACCCAGGGGAGTGGGACGGTGGTGCCCAAGAGACCCAGTACTTC. V and J are TRBV4-1 and TRBJ2-5; the D gene is possibly TRBD1 (6 bases). The CDR3 spans 20 residues. With 0 bases removed from V and 1 base from J, the gap between germline ends came to 24 bases. The V gene's germline CDR1 is MGHRA and CDR2 YSYEKL.

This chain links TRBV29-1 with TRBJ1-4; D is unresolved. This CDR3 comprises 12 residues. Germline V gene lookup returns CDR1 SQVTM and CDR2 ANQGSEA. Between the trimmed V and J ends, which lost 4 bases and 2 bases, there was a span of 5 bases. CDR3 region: CSVGRTNEKLFF. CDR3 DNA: TGCAGCGTTGGGAGGACTAATGAAAAACTGTTTTTT.

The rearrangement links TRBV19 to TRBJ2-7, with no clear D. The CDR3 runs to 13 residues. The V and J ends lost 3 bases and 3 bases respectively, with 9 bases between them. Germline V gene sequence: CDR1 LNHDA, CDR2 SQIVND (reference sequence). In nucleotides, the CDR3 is TGTGCCAGTAGTATGGCTGGAGACTACGAGCAGTACTTC. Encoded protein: CASSMAGDYEQYF.

The CDR3 region has the DNA TGCGCCAGCAGTGAGTCGGGGCGGTTGGGGAATGAGCAGTTCTTC. Translation: CASSESGRLGNEQFF. The V gene is TRBV10-1, the J gene TRBJ2-1; tentative D call: TRBD1 (5 bases). The V gene's germline CDR1 is WNHNN and CDR2 SYGVQD (reference sequence). This CDR3 contains 15 residues. With 0 bases removed from V and 7 bases from J, the gap between germline ends came to 13 bases.

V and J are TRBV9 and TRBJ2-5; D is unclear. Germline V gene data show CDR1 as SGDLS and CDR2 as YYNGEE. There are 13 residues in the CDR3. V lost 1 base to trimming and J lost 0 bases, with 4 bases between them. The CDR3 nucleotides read TGTGCCAGCAGCGTACAGAACCAAGAGACCCAGTACTTC. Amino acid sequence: CASSVQNQETQYF.

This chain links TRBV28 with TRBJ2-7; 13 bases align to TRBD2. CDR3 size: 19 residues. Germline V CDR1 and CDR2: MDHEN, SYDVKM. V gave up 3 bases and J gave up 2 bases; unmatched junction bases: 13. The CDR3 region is CASSLLIRGLAGRAYEQYF. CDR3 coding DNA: TGTGCCAGCAGTTTGCTCATTCGGGGACTAGCGGGAAGAGCCTACGAGCAGTACTTC. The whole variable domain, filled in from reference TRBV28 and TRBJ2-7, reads DVKVTQSSRYLVKRTGEKVFLECVQDMDHENMFWYRQDPGLGLRLIYFSYDVKMKEKGDIPEGYSVSREKKERFSLILESASTNQTSMYLCASSLLIRGLAGRAYEQYFGPGTRLTVT.

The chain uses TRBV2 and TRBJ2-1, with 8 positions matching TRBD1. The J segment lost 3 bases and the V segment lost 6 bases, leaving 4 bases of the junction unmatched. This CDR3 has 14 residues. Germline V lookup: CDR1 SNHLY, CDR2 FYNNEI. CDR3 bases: TGTGCCAGCAGCACCGGGACAGGCTACAATGAGCAGTTCTTC. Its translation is CASSTGTGYNEQFF.

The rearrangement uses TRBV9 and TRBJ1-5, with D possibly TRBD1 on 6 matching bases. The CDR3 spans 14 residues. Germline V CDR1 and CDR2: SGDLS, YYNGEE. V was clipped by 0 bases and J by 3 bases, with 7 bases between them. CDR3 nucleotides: TGTGCCAGCAGCGTAGGGACAGTCAATCAGCCCCAGCATTTT. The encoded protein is CASSVGTVNQPQHF.

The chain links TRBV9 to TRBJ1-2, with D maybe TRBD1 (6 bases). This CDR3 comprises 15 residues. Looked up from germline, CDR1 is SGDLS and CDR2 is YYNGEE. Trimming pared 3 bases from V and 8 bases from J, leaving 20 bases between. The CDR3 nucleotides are TGTGCCAGCAGCGCTAACAGGGCGAGGGATGAGGGCTACACCTTC. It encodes CASSANRARDEGYTF.

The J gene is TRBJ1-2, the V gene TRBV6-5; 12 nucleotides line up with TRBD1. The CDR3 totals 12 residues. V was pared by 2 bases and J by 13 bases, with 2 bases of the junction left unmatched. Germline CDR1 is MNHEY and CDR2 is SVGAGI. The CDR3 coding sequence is TGTGCCAGCAGTTACCTGGGACAGGGGGCCACCTTC. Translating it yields CASSYLGQGATF.

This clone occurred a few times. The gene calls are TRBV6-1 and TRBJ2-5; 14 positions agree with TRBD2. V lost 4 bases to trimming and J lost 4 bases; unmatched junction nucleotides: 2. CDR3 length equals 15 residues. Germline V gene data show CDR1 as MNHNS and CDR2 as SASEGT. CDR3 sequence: CASSGLAGGPETQYF. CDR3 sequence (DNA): TGTGCCAGCAGTGGACTAGCGGGGGGGCCAGAGACCCAGTACTTC.

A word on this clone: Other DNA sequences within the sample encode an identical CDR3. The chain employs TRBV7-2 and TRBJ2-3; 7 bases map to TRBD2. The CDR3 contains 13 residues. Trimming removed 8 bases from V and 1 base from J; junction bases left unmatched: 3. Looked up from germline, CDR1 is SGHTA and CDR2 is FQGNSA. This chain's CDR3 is CASRTSGTDTQYF. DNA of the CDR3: TGTGCCAGCCGAACTAGCGGCACAGATACGCAGTATTTT.

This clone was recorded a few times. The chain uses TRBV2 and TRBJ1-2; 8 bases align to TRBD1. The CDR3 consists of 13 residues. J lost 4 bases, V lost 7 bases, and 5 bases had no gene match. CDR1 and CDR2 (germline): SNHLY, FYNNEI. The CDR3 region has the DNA TGTGCCAGCATGGGCGGACAGGGCTATGGCTACACCTTC. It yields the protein CASMGGQGYGYTF.

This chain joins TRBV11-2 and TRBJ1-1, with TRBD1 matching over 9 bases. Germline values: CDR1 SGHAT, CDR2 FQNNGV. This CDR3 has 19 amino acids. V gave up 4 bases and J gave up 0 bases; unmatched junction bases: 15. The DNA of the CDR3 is TGTGCCAGCAGCTCTCCGGGACAGGGACGATTCCTGATGAACACTGAAGCTTTCTTT. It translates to CASSSPGQGRFLMNTEAFF.

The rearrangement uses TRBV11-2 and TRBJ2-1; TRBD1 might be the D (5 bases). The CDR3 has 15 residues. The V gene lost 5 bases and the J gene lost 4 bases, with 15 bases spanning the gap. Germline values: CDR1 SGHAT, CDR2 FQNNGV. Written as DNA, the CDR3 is TGTGCCAGCAGCCAGGGCCAGGACCGTTACAATGAGCAGTTCTTC. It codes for CASSQGQDRYNEQFF. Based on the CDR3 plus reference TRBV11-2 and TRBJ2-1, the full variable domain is EAGVAQSPRYKIIEKRQSVAFWCNPISGHATLYWYQQILGQGPKLLIQFQNNGVVDDSQLPKDRFSAERLKGVDSTLKIQPAKLEDSAVYLCASSQGQDRYNEQFFGPGTRLTVL.

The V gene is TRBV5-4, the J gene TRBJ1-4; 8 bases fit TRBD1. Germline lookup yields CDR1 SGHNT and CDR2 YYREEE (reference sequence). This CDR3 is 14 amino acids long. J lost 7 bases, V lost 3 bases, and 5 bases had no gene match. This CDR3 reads CASSSGGRREKLFF. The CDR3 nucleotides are TGTGCCAGCAGCTCAGGGGGCCGGCGTGAAAAACTGTTTTTT.

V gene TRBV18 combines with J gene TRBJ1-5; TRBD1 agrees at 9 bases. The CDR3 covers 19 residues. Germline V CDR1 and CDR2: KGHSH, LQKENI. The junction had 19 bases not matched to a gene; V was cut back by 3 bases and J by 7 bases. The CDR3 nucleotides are TGTGCCAGCTCACCGAAGTTAAGACCGGGACAGGGATGGGGGCAGCCCCAGCATTTT. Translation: CASSPKLRPGQGWGQPQHF.

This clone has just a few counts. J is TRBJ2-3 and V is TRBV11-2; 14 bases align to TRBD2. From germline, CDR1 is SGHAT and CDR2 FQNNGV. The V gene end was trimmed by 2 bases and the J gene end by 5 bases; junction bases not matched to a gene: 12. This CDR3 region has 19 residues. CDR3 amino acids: CASSLYRRGLAGDVDTQYF. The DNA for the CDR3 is TGTGCCAGCAGCTTATATCGGAGGGGACTAGCGGGAGATGTAGATACGCAGTATTTT. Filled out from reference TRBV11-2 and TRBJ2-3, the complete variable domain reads EAGVAQSPRYKIIEKRQSVAFWCNPISGHATLYWYQQILGQGPKLLIQFQNNGVVDDSQLPKDRFSAERLKGVDSTLKIQPAKLEDSAVYLCASSLYRRGLAGDVDTQYFGPGTRLTVL.